This T cell receptor beta chain was captured by sequencing in a study of blood T cell repertoires in COVID-19. Study details: The United States, Italy and Spain were the sources of the acute and convalescent COVID-19 samples. The analysed material was cDNA or gDNA that came from T cells, B-cell-depleted T cells, or PBMCs.

The V segment lost 6 bases and the J segment 2 bases; nucleotides outside the gene matches: 7. The CDR3 runs to 15 residues. From germline, CDR1 is LGHNA and CDR2 YNFKEQ. Original data processing: Amplified reference gene primers provided the basis for estimating nucleated cell counts. Sequencing used immunoSEQ multiplex PCR; TCRdb keeps in-frame clones, though not all of them. V and J calls plus clone size are reproduced from that table; the DNA served to infer D and trimming. The sample contains approximately 19,000 clones, roughly 93% of which appear only once. Sequenced sample: peripheral blood. This chain connects TRBV4-2 to TRBJ2-5; 9 bases agree with TRBD2. The sequence was obtained from a human donor in a cohort sampled during active COVID-19. Here the CDR3 reads CASRSTSGWQETQYF. CDR3 nucleotides: TGTGCCAGCAGGTCCACTAGCGGGTGGCAAGAGACCCAGTACTTC.